This TCR beta chain was documented in a study of CD8+ T cells in alopecia areata. Treatment in this sample: oral pan-JAK inhibitor, 5-10 mg twice daily. Peripheral blood and lesional scalp punch biopsies were taken from alopecia areata patients. Study-wide findings and caveats: Higher clonality and more expanded CD8+ clones appeared in lesional than normal scalp. Resident alphabeta T-cell populations of normal skin are likewise subject to sequencing in scalp samples. For patients receiving tofacitinib, scalp clonality and expanded CD8+ clones among the top 100 significantly decreased.

Comment on this clone: Its antigen is currently unknown.

RNA was extracted and reverse transcribed into cDNA as the sequencing template. Sequencing used immunoSEQ multiplex PCR; TCRdb keeps in-frame clones, though not all of them. Of roughly 280,000 clones in the sample, 60% were seen once. The sample consisted of CD4+ T cells sorted from blood, taken around week 54, from a patient treated with tofacitinib. The clonotype comes from a human donor with alopecia areata.

The CDR3 DNA reads TGTGCCAGCAGTTTAAAAGGCGGACCCAACTATGGCTACACCTTC. Translating it yields CASSLKGGPNYGYTF. V gene TRBV27 combines with J gene TRBJ1-2, with D uncertain. Trimming shortened V by 2 bases and J by 2 bases, and 12 bases separated the two germline ends. The germline gives CDR1 MNHEY, CDR2 SMNVEV (reference sequence). This CDR3 is built from 15 residues.